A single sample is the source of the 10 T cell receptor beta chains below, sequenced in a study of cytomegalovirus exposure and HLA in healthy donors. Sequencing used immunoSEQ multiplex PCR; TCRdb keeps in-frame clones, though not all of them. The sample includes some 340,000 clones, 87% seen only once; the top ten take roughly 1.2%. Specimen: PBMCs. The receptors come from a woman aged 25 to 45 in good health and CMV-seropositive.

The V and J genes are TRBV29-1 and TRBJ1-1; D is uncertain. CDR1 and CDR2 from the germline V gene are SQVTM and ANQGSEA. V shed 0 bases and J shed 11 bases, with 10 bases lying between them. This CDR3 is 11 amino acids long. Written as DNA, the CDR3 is TGCAGCGTTGAAGATCCCGGGGAGGCTTTCTTT. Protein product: CSVEDPGEAFF.

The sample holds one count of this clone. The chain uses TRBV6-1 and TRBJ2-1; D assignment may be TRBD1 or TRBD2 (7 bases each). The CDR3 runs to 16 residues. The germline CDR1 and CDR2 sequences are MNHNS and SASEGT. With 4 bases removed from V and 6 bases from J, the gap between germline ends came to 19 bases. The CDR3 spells CASSGQGGTGVNEQFF. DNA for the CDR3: TGTGCCAGCAGTGGACAGGGAGGGACTGGCGTCAATGAGCAGTTCTTC.

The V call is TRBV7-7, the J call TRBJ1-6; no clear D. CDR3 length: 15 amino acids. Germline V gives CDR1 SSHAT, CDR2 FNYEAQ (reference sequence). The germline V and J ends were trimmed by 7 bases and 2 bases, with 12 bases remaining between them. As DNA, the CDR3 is TGTGCCAGCACCCAGCCACTCCCCTATAATTCACCCCTCCACTTT. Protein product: CASTQPLPYNSPLHF.

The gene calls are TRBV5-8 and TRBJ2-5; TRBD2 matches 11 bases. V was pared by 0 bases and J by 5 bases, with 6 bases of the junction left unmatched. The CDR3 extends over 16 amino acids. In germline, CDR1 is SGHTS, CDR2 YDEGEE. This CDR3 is CASSLDALAGGETQYF. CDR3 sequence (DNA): TGTGCCAGCAGCTTGGACGCTCTAGCGGGAGGTGAGACCCAGTACTTC.

CDR3 sequence: CASSLVLADLQETQYF. The CDR3 coding sequence is TGTGCCAGCAGTTTAGTCCTAGCGGACCTCCAAGAGACCCAGTACTTC. V and J are TRBV28 and TRBJ2-5; TRBD2 agrees at 7 bases. The CDR3 loop spans 16 amino acids. Trimming removed 2 bases from V and 1 base from J; junction bases left unmatched: 7. The germline gives CDR1 MDHEN, CDR2 SYDVKM.

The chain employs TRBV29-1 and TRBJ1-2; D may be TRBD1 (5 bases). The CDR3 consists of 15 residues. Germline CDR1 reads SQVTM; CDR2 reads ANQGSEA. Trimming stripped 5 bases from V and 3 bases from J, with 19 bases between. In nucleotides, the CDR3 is TGCAGCGTTCCGATCCTCGAGGGGTCGGACTATGGCTACACCTTC. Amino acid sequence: CSVPILEGSDYGYTF.

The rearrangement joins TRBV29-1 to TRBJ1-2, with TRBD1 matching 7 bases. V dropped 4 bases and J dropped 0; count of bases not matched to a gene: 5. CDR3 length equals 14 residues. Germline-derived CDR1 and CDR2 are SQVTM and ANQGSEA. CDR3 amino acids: CSVVPGGANYGYTF. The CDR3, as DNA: TGCAGCGTTGTTCCAGGGGGAGCTAACTATGGCTACACCTTC.

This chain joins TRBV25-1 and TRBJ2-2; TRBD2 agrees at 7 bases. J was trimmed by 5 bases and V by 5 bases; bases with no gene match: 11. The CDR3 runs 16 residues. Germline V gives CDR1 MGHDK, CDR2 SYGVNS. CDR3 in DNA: TGTGCCAGCAGTTCAAGCGGGATACCGGGAACCGGGGAGCTGTTTTTT. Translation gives CASSSSGIPGTGELFF.

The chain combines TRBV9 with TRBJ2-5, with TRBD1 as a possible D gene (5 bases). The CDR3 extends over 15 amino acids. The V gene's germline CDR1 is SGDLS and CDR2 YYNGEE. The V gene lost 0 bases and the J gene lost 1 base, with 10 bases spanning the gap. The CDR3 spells CASSVETGFQETQYF. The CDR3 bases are TGTGCCAGCAGCGTAGAAACAGGCTTCCAAGAGACCCAGTACTTC. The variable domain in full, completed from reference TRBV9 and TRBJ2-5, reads DSGVTQTPKHLITATGQRVTLRCSPRSGDLSVYWYQQSLDQGLQFLIQYYNGEERAKGNILERFSAQQFPDLHSELNLSSLELGDSALYFCASSVETGFQETQYFGPGTRLLVL.

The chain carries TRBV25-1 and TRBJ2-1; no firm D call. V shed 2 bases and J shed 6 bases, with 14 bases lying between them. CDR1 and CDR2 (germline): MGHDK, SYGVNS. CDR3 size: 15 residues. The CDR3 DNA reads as TGTGCCAGCAGTGAAAGCACCATAAGGAGCAATGAGCAGTTCTTC. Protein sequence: CASSESTIRSNEQFF.